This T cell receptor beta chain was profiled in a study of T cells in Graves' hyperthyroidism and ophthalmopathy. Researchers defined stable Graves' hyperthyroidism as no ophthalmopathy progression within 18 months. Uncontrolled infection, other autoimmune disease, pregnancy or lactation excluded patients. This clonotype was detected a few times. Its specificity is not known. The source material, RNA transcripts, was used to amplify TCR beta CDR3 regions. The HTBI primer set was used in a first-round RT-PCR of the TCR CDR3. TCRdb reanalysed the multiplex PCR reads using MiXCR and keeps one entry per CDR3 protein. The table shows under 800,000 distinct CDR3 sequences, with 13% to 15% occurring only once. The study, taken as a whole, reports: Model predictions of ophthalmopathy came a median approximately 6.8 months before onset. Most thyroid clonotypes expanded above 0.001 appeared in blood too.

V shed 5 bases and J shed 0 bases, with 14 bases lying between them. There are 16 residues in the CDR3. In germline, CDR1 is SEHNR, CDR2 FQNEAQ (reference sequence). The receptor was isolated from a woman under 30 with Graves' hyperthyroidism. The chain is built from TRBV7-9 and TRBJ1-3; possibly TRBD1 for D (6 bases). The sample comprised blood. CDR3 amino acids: CASSAPGQISGNTIYF. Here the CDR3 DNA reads TGTGCCAGCAGCGCACCTGGACAGATCTCTGGAAACACCATATATTTT.